This TCR beta chain comes out of a study of human T cells and chemical hapten exposure. Study conclusions and caveats: Sensitizing to DPC left TCRs with a frequency above 1 in 1000 unaltered.

It was the library that attached unique molecular identifiers to individual cDNA molecules. TCRdb processed the reads anew with MiXCR; each CDR3 protein has one entry. This sample carries more than 100,000 distinct CDR3 sequences, about 7.7% of them seen once, and the ten largest clones take 1.4%. This clonotype was observed at least ten times. Its specificity is not known. Total RNA came from unfractionated whole blood. The CDR3 has 14 residues. With 5 bases removed from V and 3 bases from J, the gap between germline ends came to 11 bases. CDR1 is SGHVS, CDR2 FQNEAQ, per germline. The sample was whole blood. This sequence originates from a human donor in good health. Some clones in this sample may be carry-over from other donors' samples. The chain carries TRBV7-8 and TRBJ2-1, with TRBD1 as a possible D gene (6 bases). CDR3 in DNA: TGTGCCAGCAGCCCCCGACAGGACTACAATGAGCAGTTCTTC. This translates into CASSPRQDYNEQFF.